This TCR beta chain is drawn from a study of cytomegalovirus exposure and HLA in healthy donors. Study-wide results and limits: Analyzed later, most CMV-associated TCR beta chains appeared HLA-restricted. The study flagged roughly 160 TCR beta chains as cytomegalovirus-associated. Later analysis identified a missense DCLRE1C variant that was linked to TCR beta V- and J-gene trimming.

With 60 Vbeta and 13 Jbeta primers, the PCR was carried out. Here immunoSEQ multiplex PCR was the method, and the copy in TCRdb shows in-frame clones only, minus some. Among approximately 120,000 clones listed, around three quarters were seen once. Nobody wrote down the CMV serostatus of this donor. Germline CDR1 and CDR2: LNHDA and SQIVND (reference sequence). V dropped 6 bases and J dropped 5 bases, with 7 bases sitting between them. The CDR3 loop spans 11 amino acids. Concerning this clone: Its specificity is unknown.

The source of this sequence is a human donor in good health. The sequencing input was PBMCs. The chain uses TRBV19 and TRBJ2-5, with D unresolved. The DNA for the CDR3 is TGTGCCAGTAGACAATCGGAGACCCAGTACTTC. This translates into CASRQSETQYF.